This TCR beta chain was sequenced for a study of blood T cell repertoires in COVID-19. Study processing details: Quantification of nucleated cells was approximated via reference gene primer amplification. Assay: immunoSEQ multiplex PCR; the TCRdb copy retains only in-frame clones and omits some. V, J and clone size derive from that table, while D and trimming were established from the DNA sequence. The data hold a few hundred thousand clones, with about 86% observed a single time. The CDR3 runs 15 residues. J lost 6 bases, V lost 6 bases, and 10 bases had no gene match. CDR1 and CDR2 (germline): SNHLY, FYNNEI.

This chain links TRBV2 with TRBJ1-2, with 10 bases fitting TRBD1. Sequenced input: peripheral blood. This clonotype was obtained from a woman between 45 and 60 years old with acute or convalescent COVID-19. CDR3 DNA sequence: TGTGCCAGCAGCGCCTTAGGGACAGGGGTTCATGGCTACACCTTC. Amino acids: CASSALGTGVHGYTF.